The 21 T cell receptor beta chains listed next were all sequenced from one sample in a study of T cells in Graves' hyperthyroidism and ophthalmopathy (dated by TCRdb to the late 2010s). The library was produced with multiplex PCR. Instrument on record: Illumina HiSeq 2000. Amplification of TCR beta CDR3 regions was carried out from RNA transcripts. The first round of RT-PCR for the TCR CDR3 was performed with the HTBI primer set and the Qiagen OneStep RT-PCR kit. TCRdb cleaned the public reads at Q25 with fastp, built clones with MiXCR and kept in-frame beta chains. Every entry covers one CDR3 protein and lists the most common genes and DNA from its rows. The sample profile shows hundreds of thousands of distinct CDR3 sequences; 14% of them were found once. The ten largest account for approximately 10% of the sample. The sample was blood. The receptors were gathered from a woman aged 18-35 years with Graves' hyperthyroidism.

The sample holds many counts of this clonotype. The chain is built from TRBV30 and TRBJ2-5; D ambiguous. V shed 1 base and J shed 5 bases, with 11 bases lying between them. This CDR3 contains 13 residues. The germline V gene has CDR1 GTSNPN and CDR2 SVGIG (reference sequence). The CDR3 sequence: CAWSEAHWETQYF. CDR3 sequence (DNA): TGTGCCTGGAGTGAAGCACACTGGGAGACCCAGTACTTC. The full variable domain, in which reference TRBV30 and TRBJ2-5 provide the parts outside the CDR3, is SQTIHQWPATLVQPVGSPLSLECTVEGTSNPNLYWYRQAAGRGLQLLFYSVGIGQISSEVPQNLSASRPQDRQFILSSKKLLLSDSGFYLCAWSEAHWETQYFGPGTRLLVL.

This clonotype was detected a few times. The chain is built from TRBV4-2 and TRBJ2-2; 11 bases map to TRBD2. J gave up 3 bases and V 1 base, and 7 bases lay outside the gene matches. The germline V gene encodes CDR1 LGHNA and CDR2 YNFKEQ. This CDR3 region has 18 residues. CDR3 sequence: CASSQVIAGGPYTGELFF. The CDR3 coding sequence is TGTGCCAGCAGCCAAGTGATAGCGGGAGGGCCGTACACCGGGGAGCTGTTTTTT.

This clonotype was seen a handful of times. The CDR3 region is CSAGVGTTYEQYF. CDR3 DNA: TGCAGCGCGGGGGTGGGGACTACCTACGAGCAGTACTTC. V usage is TRBV29-1 and J usage is TRBJ2-7; 7 bases are shared with TRBD2. CDR3 length equals 13 residues. The germline V gene encodes CDR1 SQVTM and CDR2 ANQGSEA. The ends lost 7 bases at V and 2 bases at J; junction bases unmatched: 8.

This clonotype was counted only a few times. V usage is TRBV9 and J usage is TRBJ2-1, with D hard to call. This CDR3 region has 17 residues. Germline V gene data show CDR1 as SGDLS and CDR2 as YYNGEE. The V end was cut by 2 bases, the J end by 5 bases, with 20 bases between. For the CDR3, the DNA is TGTGCCAGCAGCGTGTACCCCACGATAGTCGAGGACAATGAGCAGTTCTTC. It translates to CASSVYPTIVEDNEQFF.

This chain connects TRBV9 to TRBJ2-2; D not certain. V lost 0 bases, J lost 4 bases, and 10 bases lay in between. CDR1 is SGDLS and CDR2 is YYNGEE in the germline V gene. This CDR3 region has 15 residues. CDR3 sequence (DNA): TGTGCCAGCAGCGTAGTGGCGCGGAGCACCGGGGAGCTGTTTTTT. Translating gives CASSVVARSTGELFF.

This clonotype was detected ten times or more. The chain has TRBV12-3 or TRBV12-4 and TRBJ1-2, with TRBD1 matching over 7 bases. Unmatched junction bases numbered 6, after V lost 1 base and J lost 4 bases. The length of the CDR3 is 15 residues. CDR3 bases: TGTGCCAGCAGTTTAGAGGGGGCCGCGGGCTATGGCTACACCTTC. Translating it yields CASSLEGAAGYGYTF.

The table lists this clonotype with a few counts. The CDR3 coding sequence is TGCAGCGTTCCCGTAGGAAACACCATATATTTT. Translated, it gives CSVPVGNTIYF. This chain connects TRBV29-1 to TRBJ1-3; D is ambiguous. CDR3 length equals 11 residues. Germline V lookup: CDR1 SQVTM, CDR2 ANQGSEA. Trimming removed 5 bases from V and 4 bases from J, with 6 bases in between.

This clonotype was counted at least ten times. The CDR3 coding sequence is TGTGCCAGCAGTCCCCGTGGGGCCGGGGAGCTGTTTTTT. Translating it yields CASSPRGAGELFF. The chain recombines TRBV12-3 or TRBV12-4 with TRBJ2-2, with D uncertain. Trimming shortened V by 5 bases and J by 6 bases, and 10 bases separated the two germline ends. The CDR3 sequence is 13 residues long.

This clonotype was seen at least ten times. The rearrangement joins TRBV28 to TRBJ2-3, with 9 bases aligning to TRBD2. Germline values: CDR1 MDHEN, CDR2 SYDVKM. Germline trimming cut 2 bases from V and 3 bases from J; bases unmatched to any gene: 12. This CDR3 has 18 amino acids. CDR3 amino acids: CASSLRALAGPSTDTQYF. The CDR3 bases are TGTGCCAGCAGTTTAAGGGCCCTAGCGGGGCCTTCGACAGATACGCAGTATTTT.

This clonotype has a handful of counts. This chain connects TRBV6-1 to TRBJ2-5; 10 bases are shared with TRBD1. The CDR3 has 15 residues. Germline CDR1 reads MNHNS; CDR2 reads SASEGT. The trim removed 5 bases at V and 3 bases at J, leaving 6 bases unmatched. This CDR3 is CASSWGTGVKETQYF. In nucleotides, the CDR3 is TGTGCCAGCAGTTGGGGGACAGGGGTAAAAGAGACCCAGTACTTC.

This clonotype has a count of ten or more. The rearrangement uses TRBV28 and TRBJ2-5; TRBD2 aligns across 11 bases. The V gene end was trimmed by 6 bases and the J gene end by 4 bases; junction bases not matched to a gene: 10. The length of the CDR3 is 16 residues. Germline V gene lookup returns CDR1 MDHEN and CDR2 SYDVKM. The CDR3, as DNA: TGTGCCAGCAGCCCTATTAGGCTAGCGGGAGGAGAGACCCAGTACTTC. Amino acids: CASSPIRLAGGETQYF.

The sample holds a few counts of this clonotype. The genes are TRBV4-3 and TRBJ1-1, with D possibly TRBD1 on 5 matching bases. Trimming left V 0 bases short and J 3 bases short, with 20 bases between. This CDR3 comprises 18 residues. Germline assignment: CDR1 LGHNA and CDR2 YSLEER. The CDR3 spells CASSQDPYVGPWDTEAFF. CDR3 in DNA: TGCGCCAGCAGCCAAGATCCGTACGTGGGACCTTGGGACACTGAAGCTTTCTTT.

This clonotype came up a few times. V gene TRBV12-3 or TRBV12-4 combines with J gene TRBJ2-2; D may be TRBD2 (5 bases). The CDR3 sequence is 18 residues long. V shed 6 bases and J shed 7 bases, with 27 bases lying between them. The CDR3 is CASSRPVRAGKRVGELFF. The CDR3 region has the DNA TGTGCCAGCAGCCGCCCGGTGAGGGCAGGAAAAAGGGTCGGGGAGCTGTTTTTT.

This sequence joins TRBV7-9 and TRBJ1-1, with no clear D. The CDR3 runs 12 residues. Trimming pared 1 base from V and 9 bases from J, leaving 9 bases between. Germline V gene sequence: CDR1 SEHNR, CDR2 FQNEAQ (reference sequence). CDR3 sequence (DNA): TGTGCCAGCAGCTTAGGCGAAGGGCAAGCTTTCTTT. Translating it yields CASSLGEGQAFF.

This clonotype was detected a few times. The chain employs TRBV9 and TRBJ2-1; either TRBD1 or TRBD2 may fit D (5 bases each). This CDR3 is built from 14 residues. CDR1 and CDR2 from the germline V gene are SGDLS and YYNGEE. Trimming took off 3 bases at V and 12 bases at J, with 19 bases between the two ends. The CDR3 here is CASSGRVGAGVQFF. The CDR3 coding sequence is TGTGCCAGCAGCGGGCGGGTAGGGGCTGGCGTGCAGTTCTTC. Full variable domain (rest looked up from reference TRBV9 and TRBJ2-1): DSGVTQTPKHLITATGQRVTLRCSPRSGDLSVYWYQQSLDQGLQFLIQYYNGEERAKGNILERFSAQQFPDLHSELNLSSLELGDSALYFCASSGRVGAGVQFFGPGTRLTVL.

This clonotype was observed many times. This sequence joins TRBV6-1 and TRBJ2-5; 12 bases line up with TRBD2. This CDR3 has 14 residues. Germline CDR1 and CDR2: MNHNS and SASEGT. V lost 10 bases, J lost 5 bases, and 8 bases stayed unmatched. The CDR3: CATSSGRVGETQYF. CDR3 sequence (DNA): TGTGCCACCTCTAGCGGGAGGGTCGGGGAGACCCAGTACTTC.

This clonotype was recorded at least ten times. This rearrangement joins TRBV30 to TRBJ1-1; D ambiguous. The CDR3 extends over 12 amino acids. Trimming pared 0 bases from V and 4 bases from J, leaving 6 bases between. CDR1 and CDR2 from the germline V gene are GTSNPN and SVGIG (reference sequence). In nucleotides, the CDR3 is TGTGCCTGGAGTGTAGGTGCCACTGAAGCTTTCTTT. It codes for CAWSVGATEAFF.

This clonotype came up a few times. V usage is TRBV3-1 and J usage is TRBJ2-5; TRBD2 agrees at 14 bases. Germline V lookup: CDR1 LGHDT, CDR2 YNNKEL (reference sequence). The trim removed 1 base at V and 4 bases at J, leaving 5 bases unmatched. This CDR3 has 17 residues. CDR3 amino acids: CASSQVGLAGGGETQYF. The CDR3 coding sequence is TGTGCCAGCAGCCAAGTAGGACTAGCGGGGGGTGGAGAGACCCAGTACTTC.

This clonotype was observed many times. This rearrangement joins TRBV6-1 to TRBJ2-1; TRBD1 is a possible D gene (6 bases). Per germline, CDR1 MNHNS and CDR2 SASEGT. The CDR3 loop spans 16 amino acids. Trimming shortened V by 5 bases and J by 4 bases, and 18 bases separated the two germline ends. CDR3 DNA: TGTGCCAGCAGTTACGGGACAACGATCCCTTACAATGAGCAGTTCTTC. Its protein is CASSYGTTIPYNEQFF.

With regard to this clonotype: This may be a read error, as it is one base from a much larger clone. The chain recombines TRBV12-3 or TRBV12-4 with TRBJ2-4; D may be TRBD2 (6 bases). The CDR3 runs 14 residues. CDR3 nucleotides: TGTGCCAACAGTTTCGGAGGGGCCAAAAACATTCAGTACTTC. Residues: CANSFGGAKNIQYF.

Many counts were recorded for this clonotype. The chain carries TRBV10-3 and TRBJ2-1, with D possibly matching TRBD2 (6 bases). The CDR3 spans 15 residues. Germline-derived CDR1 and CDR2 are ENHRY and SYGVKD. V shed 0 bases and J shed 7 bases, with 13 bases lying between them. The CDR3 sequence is CAISESPGRGNEQFF. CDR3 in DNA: TGTGCCATCAGTGAGTCCCCCGGGAGAGGTAATGAGCAGTTCTTC.